This T cell receptor (beta chain) was captured in a study of STAT5B mutations in CD4+ large granular lymphocyte leukemia. Study-wide results and limits: No patients shared main leukemic clonotypes, though roughly 27% appeared at low frequency elsewhere. Compared with healthy controls (2/35), patient top clones favored TRBV06 (8/27).

CDR1 is LGHNA, CDR2 YSLEER, per germline. V dropped 4 bases and J dropped 9; count of bases not matched to a gene: 17. The CDR3 is made up of 17 amino acids. Concerning this clone: No antigen is known for it.

Sequenced by immunoSEQ multiplex PCR; TCRdb stores in-frame clones only, minus some. The sample consists of about 32,000 clones, roughly 72% of them appearing once. The TCR comes from a human donor in good health. V and J are TRBV4-3 and TRBJ2-1; 8 nucleotides align to TRBD1. Sequencing was carried out using CD4+ T cells from blood buffy coats. This CDR3 is CASSPRHRGQGLSEQFF. DNA of the CDR3: TGCGCCAGCAGCCCCAGACACCGAGGACAGGGTTTGAGTGAGCAGTTCTTC.